This TCR beta chain was observed in a study of OX40 agonist ivuxolimab in advanced cancers. Profiling relied on immunoSEQ multiplex PCR, and the TCRdb table lists in-frame clones only, not all of them. Counted here are some 65,000 clones, roughly 81% occurring once; the ten biggest clones make up 1.6%. This CDR3 is 12 amino acids long. V gave up 4 bases and J gave up 3 bases, with 4 bases separating them. In germline, CDR1 is KGHSH, CDR2 LQKENI. The source of this sequence is an adult with an advanced solid tumor such as melanoma, head and neck, liver or kidney cancer. The source was CD4+ or CD8+ T cells sorted from blood, collected in a trial of the OX40 agonist ivuxolimab. The chain carries TRBV18 and TRBJ1-5; D unresolved. CDR3 coding DNA: TGTGCCAGCTCACTGCCCAATCAGCCCCAGCATTTT. Amino acid sequence: CASSLPNQPQHF.